This TCR beta chain came from a study of identical twins. Many counts were recorded for this clonotype. Its specificity is unknown. One entry per CDR3 protein, called by TCRdb with MiXCR from the 5' RACE reads. The sample contains 550,000 to 800,000 distinct CDR3 sequences, 7.1% of which appear only once. Overall study findings and caveats: The authors noted that invariant MAIT and iNKT cells could partly confound zero-insertion analyses. The abundant beta clonotypes from cord blood had fewer insertions, and memory repertoires had none of this.

The CDR3 extends over 14 amino acids. With 10 bases removed from V and 1 base from J, the gap between germline ends came to 16 bases. This sample also belongs to another study, concerning yellow fever vaccine responses in identical twins. That study adds: As reported, the vaccine T cell response of twins seemed partly convergent and partly personalized.

The material sequenced was PBMCs. This receptor was taken from a woman aged 18-29 years in good health. The chain has TRBV12-3 or TRBV12-4 and TRBJ1-2, with D hard to call. DNA of the CDR3: TGTGCCACCAGCATCTGGCCGATTAACTATGGCTACACCTTC. Translating it yields CATSIWPINYGYTF.